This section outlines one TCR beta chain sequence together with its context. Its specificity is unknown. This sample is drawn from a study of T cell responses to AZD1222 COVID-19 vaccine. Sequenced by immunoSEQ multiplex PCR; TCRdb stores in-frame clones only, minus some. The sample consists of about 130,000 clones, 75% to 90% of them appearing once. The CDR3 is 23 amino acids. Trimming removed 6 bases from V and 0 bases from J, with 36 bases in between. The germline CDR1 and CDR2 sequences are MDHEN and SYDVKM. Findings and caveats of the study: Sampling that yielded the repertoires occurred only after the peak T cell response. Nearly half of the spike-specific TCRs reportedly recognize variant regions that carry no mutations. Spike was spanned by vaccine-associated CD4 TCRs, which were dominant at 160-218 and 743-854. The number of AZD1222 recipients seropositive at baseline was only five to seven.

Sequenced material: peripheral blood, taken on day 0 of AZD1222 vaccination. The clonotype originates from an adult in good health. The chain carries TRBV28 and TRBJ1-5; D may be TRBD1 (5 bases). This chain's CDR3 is CASSRNFPNISRGGRYSNQPQHF. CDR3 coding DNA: TGTGCCAGCAGCAGAAACTTCCCTAATATCTCTCGGGGCGGAAGATATAGCAATCAGCCCCAGCATTTT. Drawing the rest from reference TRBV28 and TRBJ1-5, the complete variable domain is DVKVTQSSRYLVKRTGEKVFLECVQDMDHENMFWYRQDPGLGLRLIYFSYDVKMKEKGDIPEGYSVSREKKERFSLILESASTNQTSMYLCASSRNFPNISRGGRYSNQPQHFGDGTRLSIL.